A single sample is the source of the 9 T cell receptor beta chains below, sequenced in a study of blood T cells in healthy people across ages (dated by TCRdb to between 2014 and 2016). The protocol used for the library was 5' RACE. These reads were obtained on an Illumina HiSeq 2500. A second PCR of roughly 7 to 11 cycles was performed with a sample-barcoded 5' primer and a J-beta primer mix. TCRdb reanalyzed the raw reads on its own, using fastp at Q25 for trimming and MiXCR for clone calling, and kept in-frame beta chains. Each CDR3 protein appears once, grouped with its most common genes and DNA. Within this sample are roughly 1 million distinct CDR3 sequences, with 20% to 25% of them counted one time only. The top ten clones comprise approximately 0.79% of the sample. The same data also contributed to another study, on T cells of mothers and their children.

The sample comprised blood. These receptors all come from a girl aged 2-10 years in good health.

The rearrangement links TRBV12-3 or TRBV12-4 to TRBJ2-5, with 10 bases matching TRBD2. CDR3 size: 15 residues. J was trimmed by 0 bases and V by 7 bases; bases with no gene match: 5. The CDR3 loop reads CASISGRGYQETQYF. The DNA for the CDR3 is TGTGCCAGCATCAGCGGGAGGGGGTACCAAGAGACCCAGTACTTC.

CDR3 residues: CASALSTDEQFF. The CDR3 DNA sequence: TGTGCCAGCGCCCTCTCTACGGATGAGCAGTTCTTC. The chain uses TRBV2 and TRBJ2-1; D gene unclear. This CDR3 is 12 amino acids long. Germline V CDR1 and CDR2: SNHLY, FYNNEI. V lost 8 bases and J 8 bases, leaving 13 bases between the germline ends.

This sequence joins TRBV7-2 and TRBJ1-1; D is unclear. Germline lookup yields CDR1 SGHTA and CDR2 FQGNSA. The CDR3 is 15 residues long. V lost 1 base to trimming and J lost 0 bases, with 9 bases between them. CDR3 region: CASSLGPQLNTEAFF. CDR3 sequence (DNA): TGTGCCAGCAGCTTAGGCCCACAGCTGAACACTGAAGCTTTCTTT.

The V gene is TRBV12-5, the J gene TRBJ2-1, with TRBD2 identical over 10 bases. Unmatched junction bases numbered 5, after V lost 0 bases and J lost 6 bases. The CDR3 extends over 16 amino acids. Germline CDR1 is LGHNT and CDR2 is FRNRAP. CDR3 amino acids: CASGLVLAGPPNEQFF. CDR3 in DNA: TGTGCTAGTGGTTTGGTACTAGCGGGGCCGCCCAATGAGCAGTTCTTC.

The rearrangement links TRBV7-2 to TRBJ2-3; 9 nucleotides agree with TRBD2. The CDR3 runs to 18 residues. From germline, CDR1 is SGHTA and CDR2 FQGNSA. Trimming at V came to 5 bases and at J to 6 bases, leaving 18 bases not matched to a gene. CDR3 loop: CASSKLLAGFTAADTQYF. CDR3 nucleotide sequence: TGTGCCAGCAGCAAATTACTAGCGGGCTTCACCGCAGCGGATACGCAGTATTTT.

This clonotype has just a few counts. The chain carries TRBV20-1 and TRBJ2-5; D is unresolved. CDR3 length equals 13 residues. CDR1 and CDR2 (germline): DFQATT, SNEGSKA (reference sequence). Trimming took 3 bases from V and 5 from J, leaving 13 bases between them. The CDR3 loop reads CSAREMGRETQYF. Written as DNA, the CDR3 is TGCAGTGCTAGGGAGATGGGTAGGGAGACCCAGTACTTC.

The V call is TRBV28, the J call TRBJ2-7; a weak D match, TRBD2 (7 bases). This CDR3 is 15 amino acids long. Germline CDR1 and CDR2: MDHEN and SYDVKM. The ends were cut back, 3 bases at V and 2 bases at J, with 14 bases in the middle. The CDR3 sequence is CASSLGRGFAYEQYF. The CDR3 bases are TGTGCCAGCAGTTTGGGGAGGGGGTTCGCCTACGAGCAGTACTTC.

The sample holds a few counts of this clonotype. Here the CDR3 omits its conserved ending phenylalanine or tryptophan, so a read error is the likely source. It is unclear where the CDR3 begins or ends on the DNA, so no DNA is shown, and the CDR3 is as TCRdb lists it. CDR3 sequence reads: CASSSGFLYFI. V is TRBV6-2 or TRBV6-3 and J is TRBJ2-3. Looked up from germline, CDR1 is MNHEY and CDR2 is SVGEGT. The CDR3 is 11 amino acids in total, end residues counted.

The rearrangement links TRBV2 to TRBJ2-5; TRBD1 agrees at 9 bases. Looked up from germline, CDR1 is SNHLY and CDR2 is FYNNEI. The J segment lost 5 bases and the V segment lost 6 bases, leaving 7 bases of the junction unmatched. The CDR3 loop spans 14 amino acids. This CDR3 is CASRDRGGFETQYF. CDR3 bases: TGTGCCAGCAGGGACAGGGGAGGATTCGAGACCCAGTACTTC.